A single sample gave rise to the 3 T cell receptor beta chains below, sequenced in a study of blood T cells in healthy people across ages. The authors ran a second PCR of about 6 to 11 cycles using a sample-barcoded 5' primer and a J-beta primer mix. TCRdb reprocessed the 5' RACE reads via MiXCR and lists one record per CDR3 protein. This sample carries about 1.5 million distinct CDR3 sequences, about 45% of them seen once, and the ten largest clones take less than 5%. The sequenced material came from blood. The receptors stem from a woman younger than 35 in good health.

The chain links TRBV6-6 to TRBJ2-7; 7 nucleotides align to TRBD1. The J segment lost 3 bases and the V segment lost 2 bases, leaving 7 bases of the junction unmatched. This CDR3 has 15 amino acids. CDR1 and CDR2 (germline): MNHNY, SVGAGI (reference sequence). CDR3 bases: TGTGCCAGCAGTTACACCTCCGGGACAGACTACGAGCAGTACTTC. Amino acids: CASSYTSGTDYEQYF.

The chain is built from TRBV30 and TRBJ2-6, with 8 bases fitting TRBD1. The germline V gene has CDR1 GTSNPN and CDR2 SVGIG (reference sequence). V lost 5 bases, J lost 4 bases, and 4 bases stayed unmatched. This CDR3 has 14 residues. The CDR3 region has the DNA TGTGCCTGGGACAGGGGATCCGGGGCCAACGTCCTGACTTTC. Encoded protein: CAWDRGSGANVLTF.

This clonotype was counted only a few times. The gene calls are TRBV6-4 and TRBJ1-2; 7 nucleotides agree with TRBD1. The CDR3 sequence is 13 residues long. The J segment lost 0 bases and the V segment lost 6 bases, leaving 1 base of the junction unmatched. Germline-derived CDR1 and CDR2 are MRHNA and SNTAGT. The DNA of the CDR3 is TGTGCCAGCAGGGGACAGCCTAACTATGGCTACACCTTC. It specifies CASRGQPNYGYTF.